Listed below are T cell receptor beta chains from one sample, sequenced in a study of T cell responses to AZD1222 COVID-19 vaccine. The table came from immunoSEQ multiplex PCR; TCRdb's copy has only in-frame clones and leaves some out. The data show just over 80,000 clones, approximately 90% seen once. The specimen comprised peripheral blood, sampled on day 0 of AZD1222 vaccination. The receptors were gathered from an adult in good health. Both conserved end residues are part of each CDR3. A D gene is named only where the DNA matches it firmly. Not every row has a clone size; where given, it reads once, few, many or a size class.

D,J,size,V,DNA,CDR3
NA,TRBJ1-2,once,TRBV18,TGTGCCAGCTCGTGGGACTATGGCTACACCTTC,CASSWDYGYTF
NA,TRBJ1-2,NA,TRBV9,TGTGCCAGCAGCGTCGGTGGGTCTCGAGGCTATGGCTACACCTTC,CASSVGGSRGYGYTF
NA,TRBJ2-3,NA,TRBV7-2,TGTGCCAGCAGCTCAAACACAGATACGCAGTATTTT,CASSSNTDTQYF
TRBD1,TRBJ1-1,NA,TRBV11-3,TGTGCCAGCTCCCCCCAGGACAGGTCGAACACTGAAGCTTTCTTT,CASSPQDRSNTEAFF
NA,TRBJ2-3,NA,TRBV3-1/TRBV3-2,TGTGCCAGCAGTGACCGGGGGTATAGCACAGATACGCAGTATTTT,CASSDRGYSTDTQYF
NA,TRBJ1-2,NA,TRBV11-1,TGTGCCAGCAGCTACAACAATCAGGCCAACTATGGCTACACCTTC,CASSYNNQANYGYTF
NA,TRBJ2-5,NA,TRBV12-2,TGTGCAAGTCGCTTGCCCCGGGACAGCCAAGAGACCCAGTACTTC,CASRLPRDSQETQYF
TRBD2,TRBJ2-3,NA,TRBV4-3,TGCGCCAGCAGCCCGGGACTAGCTATTCCAGATACGCAGTATTTT,CASSPGLAIPDTQYF
NA,TRBJ1-3,NA,TRBV3-1/TRBV3-2,TGTGCCAGCAGCCTACATGGGGTCTCTGGAAACACCATATATTTT,CASSLHGVSGNTIYF
NA,TRBJ2-1,NA,TRBV7-2,TGTGCCAGCAGCCCTGCAGGGTCGGTGTCCTACAATGAGCAGTTCTTC,CASSPAGSVSYNEQFF
NA,TRBJ2-3,NA,TRBV5-1,TGCGCCAGCAGCTTGGAAACTAGCAGTTCGGCAGATACGCAGTATTTT,CASSLETSSSADTQYF
NA,TRBJ2-2,NA,TRBV24-1,TGTGCCACCGGGTGGTCAACCGGGGAGCTGTTTTTT,CATGWSTGELFF
NA,TRBJ1-1,NA,TRBV28,TGTGCCAGCAGTTTTATGAAGAACACTGAAGCTTTCTTT,CASSFMKNTEAFF
NA,TRBJ1-1,NA,TRBV5-1,TGCGCCAGCAGAATGAAGAACACTGAAGCTTTCTTT,CASRMKNTEAFF
NA,TRBJ1-2,NA,TRBV7-5,TGTGTCAGAAGCGCCTACTTTACAGTTGGCTACACCTTC,CVRSAYFTVGYTF
TRBD1,TRBJ1-4,NA,TRBV2,TGTGCCAGCAGATTACAGGGGGCAGGGGTTAATGAAAAACTGTTTTTT,CASRLQGAGVNEKLFF
NA,TRBJ1-2,NA,TRBV3-1/TRBV3-2,TGTGCCAGCAGCCCCCGCCGGGTCGAGGGCTACACCTTC,CASSPRRVEGYTF
NA,TRBJ1-2,NA,TRBV10-3,TGTGCCATCAGTGAGTCAGGGATTCATGGCTACACCTTC,CAISESGIHGYTF